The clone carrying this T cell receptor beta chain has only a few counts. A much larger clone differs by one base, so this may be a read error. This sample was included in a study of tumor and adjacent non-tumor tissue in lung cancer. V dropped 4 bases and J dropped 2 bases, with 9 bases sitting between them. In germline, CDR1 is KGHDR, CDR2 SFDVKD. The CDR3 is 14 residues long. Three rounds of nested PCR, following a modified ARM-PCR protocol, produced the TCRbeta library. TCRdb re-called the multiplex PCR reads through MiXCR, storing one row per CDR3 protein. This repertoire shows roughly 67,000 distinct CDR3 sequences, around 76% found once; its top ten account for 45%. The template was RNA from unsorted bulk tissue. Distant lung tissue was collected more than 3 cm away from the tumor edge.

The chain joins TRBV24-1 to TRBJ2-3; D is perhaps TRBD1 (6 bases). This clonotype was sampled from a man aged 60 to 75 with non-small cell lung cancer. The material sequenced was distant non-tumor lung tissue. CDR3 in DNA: TGTGCCACCAGTGAAACAGGGAACACAGATACGCAGTATTTT. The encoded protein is CATSETGNTDTQYF.